The source of this T cell receptor (beta chain) is a study of cytomegalovirus exposure and HLA in healthy donors (dated by TCRdb to the late 2010s). Background for the entire study: An earlier analysis of some 500 of the donors reported 276 Gb of sequence data and some 100 million unique TCR beta sequences from about 180 million T cells. Alongside the repertoire data, information on donor age, sex, ethnicity and CMV serostatus was compiled. In the later analysis, no new phenotypic data were used to find candidate immune exposures; instead, reliance was placed on TCR beta sequences and their occurrence across donors. On average, roughly 250,000 unique TCR beta nucleotide sequences were sequenced per donor among some 430 genotyped donors of the cohort, with about 19% of those sequences being non-productive. The number of typed donors differed by locus: about 620-630 for A, B, C, DRB1 and DQB1; some 500 for DQA1; 606 for DPA1; and 450 to 480 for DPB1. To study patterns of TCR occurrence, a later analysis re-analyzed previously published TCR beta repertoires from just over 650 donors and added high-resolution HLA genotyping. Of the 300 to 450 genotyped donors, over 80% were placed in the genetic ancestry cluster associated with self-reported Caucasian donors. In an earlier analysis of 587 of the donors, high-throughput TCR beta sequencing was used to judge whether each TCR beta V gene segment behaved as functional or pseudogenic. Class I and class II HLA loci were covered by the typing at four-digit resolution. Roughly 5 DR-DQ haplotypes were handled as single units for association and clustering, since linkage in the cohort was strong. The study aimed to test whether cataloging public T cell receptors could reveal signatures of past pathogen exposure. To predict cytomegalovirus infection status, the study combined high-throughput TCR immunosequencing, statistical association of individual TCRs with disease status, and machine learning. The T cell repertoires of roughly 660 subjects were profiled by immunosequencing and related to cytomegalovirus serostatus. All discovery cohort repertoires had been generated on a single sequencing platform. Besides the first cohort of 500 to 700 subjects, a separate validation cohort made up of over 100 different subjects was used. Genome-wide SNP genotypes for about three fifths of the roughly 700 donors were used in a later genetic analysis, which treated that subset as a discovery cohort. About 310 gigabases of sequencing data and 80 million or so unique TCR sequences were included in an early release covering 550 to 800 HLA-typed donors.

The library was made by the immunoSEQ multiplex PCR assay. A mixture of 60 forward primers for TCR Vbeta segments and 13 reverse primers for TCR Jbeta segments was used in the multiplex PCR. A multiplex PCR assay on genomic DNA amplified the CDR3 region of rearranged TCR beta genes. The Illumina HiSeq System was used to sequence the amplified TCR beta libraries as 87-base-pair reads. Per the source publication's procedure: In a later analysis, roughly 80 million unique TCR beta chains were counted across the roughly 610 repertoires, and roughly 11 million of these chains were shared by at least two donors. Raw reads were error-corrected and collapsed into unique sequences by a nearest-neighbor algorithm in which closely related sequences were merged to remove PCR and sequencing errors. Alignment of CDR3 sequences to IMGT reference sequences was used to assign V, D and J gene segments. Each retained sequence needed at least a six-nucleotide match to both a V gene segment and a J gene segment. Rearrangements were classified as productive when the CDR3 lacked stop codons and remained in frame with V and J, and all other rearrangements were classified as non-productive. CDR3 was defined by IMGT convention, running from the second conserved V-encoded cysteine to the conserved J-encoded phenylalanine. In an earlier analysis of 550 to 650 of the donors, sequences lacking an unambiguous match to a single V gene segment were excluded. In an earlier analysis of some 590 of the donors, V segments were called functional above 56.7% productive rearrangements and were called segregating when the between-donor standard deviation exceeded 5%. A statistical classification framework was developed to diagnose cytomegalovirus status using the catalog of TCR beta chain sequences. A later analysis assigned V and J genes by comparing TCR nucleotide sequences with IMGT/GENE-DB human TR gene sequences. The TCRdist pipeline was used in a later analysis to assign CDR3 sequences and most-parsimonious VDJ recombination scenarios. A later analysis defined each TCR beta chain by its CDR3 amino acid sequence plus V-gene family, and excluded reads lacking a unique V-gene family. To address suspected cross-contamination and a sequencing artifact, a later analysis removed a few hundred highly shared, low-generation-probability nucleotide sequences. A later analysis calculated a clonal expansion index for each public chain from normalized within-repertoire ranks of inferred template counts. In a later analysis, generation probabilities were computed with a VDJ recombination model fitted to out-of-frame rearrangements, and the resulting probabilities were checked against IGoR. A later analysis scored TCR-TCR, TCR-HLA and TCR-CMV co-occurrence with hypergeometric tests, applying a repertoire-size bias correction to TCR pairs. To estimate false discovery rates, a later analysis permuted the HLA or CMV assignments 20 times. In a later analysis, co-occurring TCRs were grouped using DBSCAN, and TCRdist sequence similarity was added for clustering within HLA-allele-positive subsets. Co-occurrence clustering excluded repertoires with fewer than 30,000 or more than 120,000 public chains, plus five with anomalous nucleotide sharing. Entries here come from immuneACCESS through TCRdb and include only in-frame sequences with V and J called. Some clones fail to appear in such tables; in the studies checked, an unresolved V gene covers under half of the shortfall, and the cause of the remainder is unknown. Clonal size and the V and J genes are those of that table, whereas D and trimming came from the DNA. This sample comprises 200,000 to 250,000 clones, 77% of them detected only once. Of the sample, approximately 2.6% falls within the top ten clones.

In total, around 600 healthy bone marrow donors made up the cohort. Cohort members were all nominally healthy when sampled, although unrecorded immune exposures were likely present. The donor tested CMV seropositive and was one of the 289 seropositive cohort members. Every donor gave a peripheral blood sample, and the peripheral blood mononuclear cells from that sample were used for TCR beta sequencing. Genomic DNA was extracted from the blood cell samples with the Qiagen DNeasy Blood Extraction Kit. On the study overall, not on this receptor specifically: The authors suggested that the approach could potentially be generalized to other disease states and immunological phenotypes. Most TCR sequences were observed very rarely across donors, whereas some public TCRs were present in many individuals. Immune exposure information for the cohort was limited to CMV serostatus. Most CMV-associated TCR beta chains appeared to be HLA-restricted in a later analysis, and the HLA associations seemed to be driven largely by CMV exposure. In an earlier analysis of about 600 of the donors, most TCR beta V segments appeared in productive rearrangements about 87% or about 30% of the time, broadly matching IMGT annotations. The 87-base-pair reads could not distinguish some IMGT-functional V segments, including TRBV6-2 and TRBV6-3, so those segments were excluded. A later analysis associated about 18,000 TCR beta sequences with specific HLA alleles at a false discovery rate of 0.05. In a later analysis, the rate of TCR association differed among HLA loci, with DRB1 alleles having the most associated TCRs and HLA-C alleles having the fewest. A further reported finding was that TCR beta sequences accurately predicted the HLA-A and HLA-B alleles for most subjects in the first cohort. When HLA alleles, especially DR and DQ, strongly co-occurred, attributing TCR associations to individual alleles was difficult. In a later analysis, HLA-associated TCR beta chains showed more clonal expansion and lower generation probabilities than non-associated chains that were equally common. Correlated functional status among segregating V segments might reflect linkage disequilibrium, but an unknown experimental factor could not be ruled out. The sequencing pipeline was judged likely to have produced a cluster of highly shared sequence variants as a technical artifact. The classifier was reported to diagnose cytomegalovirus status with high specificity and sensitivity in both the original cohort and the validation cohort. The study gave a list of 150 to 200 TCR beta chains associated with cytomegalovirus. Presence/absence analyses assumed roughly uniform sequencing depth across donors, an assumption that may not hold. Because some donors lacked HLA typing at each locus, the association tests relied only on the typed subset. In a later genetic analysis, a missense DCLRE1C variant was associated with V-gene and J-gene trimming of TCR beta chains, and the association was replicated in an independent cohort. A later analysis reported that several top co-occurrence clusters appeared linked to parvovirus B19, influenza, CMV and Epstein-Barr virus. Only TCR beta chains were sequenced in this cohort, and the absence of alpha or paired-chain data limited detectable features. Because counts were too low, about 17 rarely observed V segments, including chromosome 9 orphons, were excluded from the earlier analysis of some 590 of the donors. A few of the identified cytomegalovirus-associated TCR beta chains were confirmed in vitro to be specific for cytomegalovirus antigens. According to a later genetic analysis, donors in an Asian-associated ancestry cluster had fewer N-insertions in productive TCRs than the approximately 610-donor mean.

Worth noting for this clone: The antigen it binds to is not known. No much larger clonotype is one base removed from it; base qualities were not supplied.

Taken from cysteine to phenylalanine, the CDR3 has 16 residues. Only CDR3 DNA is held: 48 bases, read in frame from base 1. V is clipped by 6 bases and J by 0 bases, and the sequence between their germline boundaries is 13 bases long. Via the germline V gene, CDR1 is SGHRS and CDR2 YFSETQ. The specimen was PBMCs. This TCR derives from an older woman in good health and CMV-seropositive. The chain joins TRBV5-1 to TRBJ2-6; TRBD1 might be the D gene, on 5 matching bases. The CDR3 protein sequence reads: CASKLDTFSGANVLTF. The DNA sequence follows: TGCGCCAGCAAATTGGACACTTTCTCTGGGGCCAACGTCCTGACTTTC.